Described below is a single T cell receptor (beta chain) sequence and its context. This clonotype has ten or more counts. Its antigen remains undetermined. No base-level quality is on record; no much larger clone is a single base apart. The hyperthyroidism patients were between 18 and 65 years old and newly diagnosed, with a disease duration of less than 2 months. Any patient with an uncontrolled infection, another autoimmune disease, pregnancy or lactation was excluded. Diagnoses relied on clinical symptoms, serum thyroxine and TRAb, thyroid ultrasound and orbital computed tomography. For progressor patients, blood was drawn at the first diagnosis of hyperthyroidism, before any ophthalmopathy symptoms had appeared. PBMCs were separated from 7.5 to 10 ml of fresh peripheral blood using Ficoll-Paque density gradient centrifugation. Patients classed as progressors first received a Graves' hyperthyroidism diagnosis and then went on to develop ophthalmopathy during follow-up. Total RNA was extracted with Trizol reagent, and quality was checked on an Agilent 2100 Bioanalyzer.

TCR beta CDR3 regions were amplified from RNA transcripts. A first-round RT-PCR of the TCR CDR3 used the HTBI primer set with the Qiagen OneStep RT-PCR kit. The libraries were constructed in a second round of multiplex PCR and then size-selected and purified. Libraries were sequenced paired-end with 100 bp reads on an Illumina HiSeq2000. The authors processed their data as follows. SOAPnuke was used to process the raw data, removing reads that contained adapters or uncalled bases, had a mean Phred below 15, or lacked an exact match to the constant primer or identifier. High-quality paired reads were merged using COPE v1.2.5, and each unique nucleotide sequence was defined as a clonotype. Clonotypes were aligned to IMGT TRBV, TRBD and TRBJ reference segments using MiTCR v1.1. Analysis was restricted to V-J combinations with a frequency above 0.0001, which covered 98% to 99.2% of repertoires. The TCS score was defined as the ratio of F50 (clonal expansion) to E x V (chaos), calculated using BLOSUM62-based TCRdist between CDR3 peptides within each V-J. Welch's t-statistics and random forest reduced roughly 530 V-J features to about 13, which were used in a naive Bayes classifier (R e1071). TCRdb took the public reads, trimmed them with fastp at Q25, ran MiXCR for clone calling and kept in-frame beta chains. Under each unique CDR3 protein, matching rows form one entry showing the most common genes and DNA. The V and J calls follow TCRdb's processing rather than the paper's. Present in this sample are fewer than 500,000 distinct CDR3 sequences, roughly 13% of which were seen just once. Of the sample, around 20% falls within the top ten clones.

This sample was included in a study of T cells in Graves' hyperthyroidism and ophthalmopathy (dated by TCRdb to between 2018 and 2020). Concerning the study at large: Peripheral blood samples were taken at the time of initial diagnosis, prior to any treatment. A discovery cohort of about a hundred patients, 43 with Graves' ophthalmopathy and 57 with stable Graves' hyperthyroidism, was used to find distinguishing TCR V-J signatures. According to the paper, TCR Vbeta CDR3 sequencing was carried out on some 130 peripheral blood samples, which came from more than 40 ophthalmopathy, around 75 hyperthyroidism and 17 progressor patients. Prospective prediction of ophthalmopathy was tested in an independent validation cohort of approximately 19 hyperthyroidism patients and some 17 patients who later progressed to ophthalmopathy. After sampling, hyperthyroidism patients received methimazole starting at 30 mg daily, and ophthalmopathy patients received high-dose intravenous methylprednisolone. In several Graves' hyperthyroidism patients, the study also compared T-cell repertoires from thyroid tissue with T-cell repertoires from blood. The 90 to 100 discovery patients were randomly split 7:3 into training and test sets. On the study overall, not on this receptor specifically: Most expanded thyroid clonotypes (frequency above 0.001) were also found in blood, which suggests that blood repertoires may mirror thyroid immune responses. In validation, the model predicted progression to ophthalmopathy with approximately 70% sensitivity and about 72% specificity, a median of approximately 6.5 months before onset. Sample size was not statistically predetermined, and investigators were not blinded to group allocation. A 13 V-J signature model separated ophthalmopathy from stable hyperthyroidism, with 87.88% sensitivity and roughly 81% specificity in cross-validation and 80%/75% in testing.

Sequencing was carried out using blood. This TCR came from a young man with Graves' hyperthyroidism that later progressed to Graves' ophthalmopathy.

DNA sequence: TGTGCCAGCAGCTTAACCGGTGACAATGAGCAGTTCTTC. This codes for CASSLTGDNEQFF. The V gene is TRBV7-2 and the J gene is TRBJ2-1; the D gene lacks a confident call. Trimming at the junction amounts to 2 bases on V and 5 bases on J, and the germline ends lie 7 bases apart. The germline V gene encodes CDR1 SGHTA and CDR2 FQGNSA. Counted from cysteine to phenylalanine, this CDR3 has 13 amino acids. The only DNA kept is the CDR3, 39 bases in frame from the first base. With the rest looked up from the reference TRBV7-2 and TRBJ2-1 genes rather than sequenced, the full variable domain is GAGVSQSPSNKVTEKGKDVELRCDPISGHTALYWYRQSLGQGLEFLIYFQGNSAPDKSGLPSDRFSAERTGGSVSTLTIQRTQQEDSAVYLCASSLTGDNEQFFGPGTRLTVL.